These 13 T cell receptor beta chains were all obtained from the same sample, sequenced in a study of cytomegalovirus exposure and HLA in healthy donors. Sequenced by immunoSEQ multiplex PCR; TCRdb stores in-frame clones only, minus some. This table has tens of thousands of clones, under 95% appearing once. The sequenced sample consisted of PBMCs. All receptors come from a man younger than 45 in good health and CMV-seronegative.

The chain employs TRBV7-9 and TRBJ2-5, with a possible D match to TRBD2 (5 bases). V gave up 5 bases and J gave up 5 bases, with 21 bases separating them. Germline CDR1 and CDR2: SEHNR and FQNEAQ (reference sequence). This CDR3 spans 16 amino acids. The DNA of the CDR3 is TGTGCCAGCAGCCGAGGGCACTCTCAAGAGTGGGAGACCCAGTACTTC. Residues: CASSRGHSQEWETQYF.

The J gene is TRBJ2-1, the V gene TRBV23-1; 8 positions agree with TRBD1. TRBV23-1 is known as an ORF, though its function is uncertain. The CDR3 covers 18 residues. V lost 5 bases and J lost 1; bases outside the gene matches: 13. CDR3: CASSRWQGAYLSYNEQFF. The CDR3 DNA reads TGCGCCAGCAGTAGGTGGCAGGGGGCTTACTTATCCTACAATGAGCAGTTCTTC.

The chain joins TRBV19 to TRBJ2-2; 12 nucleotides agree with TRBD2. V lost 7 bases and J lost 4; bases outside the gene matches: 4. CDR3 length: 15 amino acids. CDR1 and CDR2 (germline): LNHDA, SQIVND (reference sequence). CDR3 residues: CASNGLAGSTGELFF. CDR3 bases: TGTGCCAGTAACGGACTAGCGGGAAGCACCGGGGAGCTGTTTTTT.

V gene TRBV5-1 combines with J gene TRBJ2-6, with 9 bases identical to TRBD1. With V trimmed by 5 bases and J by 1 base, 16 bases remained unmatched. This CDR3 comprises 20 residues. Germline CDR1 and CDR2: SGHRS and YFSETQ. The CDR3 here is CASRPNFRDRALSGANVLTF. CDR3 bases: TGCGCCAGCAGGCCTAACTTCCGGGACAGGGCTCTTTCTGGGGCCAACGTCCTGACTTTC.

This clone has just one count. The chain is built from TRBV7-2 and TRBJ1-5, with D possibly being TRBD1 (6 bases). From germline, CDR1 is SGHTA and CDR2 FQGNSA. Trimming took off 4 bases at V and 5 bases at J, with 21 bases between the two ends. CDR3 length equals 17 residues. In DNA form, the CDR3 reads TGTGCCAGCAGCTCAACCGGGACACCTTTGGGGTATCAGCCCCAGCATTTT. It is translated as CASSSTGTPLGYQPQHF.

The rearrangement joins TRBV13 to TRBJ1-1, with TRBD1 identical over 8 bases. Looked up from germline, CDR1 is PRHDT and CDR2 is FYEKMQ (reference sequence). Trimming took 7 bases from V and 2 from J; bases not matched to a gene: 6. The CDR3 extends over 14 amino acids. The CDR3 reads CASTGGIGNTEAFF. In DNA form, the CDR3 reads TGTGCCAGCACAGGGGGCATCGGAAACACTGAAGCTTTCTTT.

CDR3 nucleotides: TGTGCCAGTAGTACGATCAGGGGAGAGAGTTATGGCTACACCTTC. Translated, it gives CASSTIRGESYGYTF. The chain joins TRBV19 to TRBJ1-2, with D possibly TRBD1 on 6 matching bases. The CDR3 contains 15 residues. The V gene lost 4 bases and the J gene lost 5 bases, with 17 bases spanning the gap. From germline, CDR1 is LNHDA and CDR2 SQIVND (reference sequence).

The J gene is TRBJ2-1, the V gene TRBV18; 7 nucleotides align to TRBD1. The CDR3 is made up of 14 amino acids. Per germline, CDR1 KGHSH and CDR2 LQKENI. Germline trimming cut 3 bases from V and 4 bases from J; bases unmatched to any gene: 3. The CDR3 here is CASSPPDRYNEQFF. CDR3 DNA: TGTGCCAGCTCACCGCCGGACAGGTACAATGAGCAGTTCTTC.

This clone was seen just once. The chain joins TRBV7-9 to TRBJ2-5; TRBD2 matches 8 bases. The CDR3 extends over 14 amino acids. The germline gives CDR1 SEHNR, CDR2 FQNEAQ (reference sequence). V was pared by 4 bases and J by 4 bases, with 5 bases of the junction left unmatched. The CDR3 loop is CASSSSRGGETQYF. The CDR3 bases are TGTGCCAGCAGCTCCAGCCGGGGGGGAGAGACCCAGTACTTC.

This clone was seen more than once but under ten times. V gene TRBV6-4 combines with J gene TRBJ2-2; perhaps TRBD1 as D (5 bases). The CDR3 is 13 residues long. Trimming shortened V by 4 bases and J by 3 bases, and 6 bases separated the two germline ends. Germline loops: CDR1 MRHNA, CDR2 SNTAGT. The chain's CDR3 is CASSARDTGELFF. CDR3 nucleotides: TGTGCCAGCAGTGCCAGGGACACCGGGGAGCTGTTTTTT.

The chain recombines TRBV19 with TRBJ2-1; no definite D call. V lost 3 bases, J lost 9 bases, and 12 bases lay in between. Germline V gives CDR1 LNHDA, CDR2 SQIVND (reference sequence). The CDR3 runs to 13 residues. The DNA of the CDR3 is TGTGCCAGTAGTATCCAAGCCTTTAGTGAGCAGTTCTTC. Translating it yields CASSIQAFSEQFF.

This clone was recorded only once. The chain is built from TRBV7-9 and TRBJ1-4; TRBD1 matches at 12 bases. The CDR3 has 16 residues. J was trimmed by 8 bases and V by 6 bases; bases with no gene match: 10. Germline V CDR1 and CDR2: SEHNR, FQNEAQ (reference sequence). The CDR3 coding sequence is TGTGCCAGCAGTGATCCCGGGACAGGGGGCCTGGAAAAACTGTTTTTT. Its protein product is CASSDPGTGGLEKLFF.

The chain combines TRBV19 with TRBJ1-2; D is perhaps TRBD1 (5 bases). The CDR3 extends over 14 amino acids. Trimming pared 2 bases from V and 8 bases from J, leaving 15 bases between. Germline lookup yields CDR1 LNHDA and CDR2 SQIVND (reference sequence). The CDR3 spells CASSINQGLRGYTF. DNA for the CDR3: TGTGCCAGTAGTATAAATCAGGGTTTGAGGGGCTACACCTTC.